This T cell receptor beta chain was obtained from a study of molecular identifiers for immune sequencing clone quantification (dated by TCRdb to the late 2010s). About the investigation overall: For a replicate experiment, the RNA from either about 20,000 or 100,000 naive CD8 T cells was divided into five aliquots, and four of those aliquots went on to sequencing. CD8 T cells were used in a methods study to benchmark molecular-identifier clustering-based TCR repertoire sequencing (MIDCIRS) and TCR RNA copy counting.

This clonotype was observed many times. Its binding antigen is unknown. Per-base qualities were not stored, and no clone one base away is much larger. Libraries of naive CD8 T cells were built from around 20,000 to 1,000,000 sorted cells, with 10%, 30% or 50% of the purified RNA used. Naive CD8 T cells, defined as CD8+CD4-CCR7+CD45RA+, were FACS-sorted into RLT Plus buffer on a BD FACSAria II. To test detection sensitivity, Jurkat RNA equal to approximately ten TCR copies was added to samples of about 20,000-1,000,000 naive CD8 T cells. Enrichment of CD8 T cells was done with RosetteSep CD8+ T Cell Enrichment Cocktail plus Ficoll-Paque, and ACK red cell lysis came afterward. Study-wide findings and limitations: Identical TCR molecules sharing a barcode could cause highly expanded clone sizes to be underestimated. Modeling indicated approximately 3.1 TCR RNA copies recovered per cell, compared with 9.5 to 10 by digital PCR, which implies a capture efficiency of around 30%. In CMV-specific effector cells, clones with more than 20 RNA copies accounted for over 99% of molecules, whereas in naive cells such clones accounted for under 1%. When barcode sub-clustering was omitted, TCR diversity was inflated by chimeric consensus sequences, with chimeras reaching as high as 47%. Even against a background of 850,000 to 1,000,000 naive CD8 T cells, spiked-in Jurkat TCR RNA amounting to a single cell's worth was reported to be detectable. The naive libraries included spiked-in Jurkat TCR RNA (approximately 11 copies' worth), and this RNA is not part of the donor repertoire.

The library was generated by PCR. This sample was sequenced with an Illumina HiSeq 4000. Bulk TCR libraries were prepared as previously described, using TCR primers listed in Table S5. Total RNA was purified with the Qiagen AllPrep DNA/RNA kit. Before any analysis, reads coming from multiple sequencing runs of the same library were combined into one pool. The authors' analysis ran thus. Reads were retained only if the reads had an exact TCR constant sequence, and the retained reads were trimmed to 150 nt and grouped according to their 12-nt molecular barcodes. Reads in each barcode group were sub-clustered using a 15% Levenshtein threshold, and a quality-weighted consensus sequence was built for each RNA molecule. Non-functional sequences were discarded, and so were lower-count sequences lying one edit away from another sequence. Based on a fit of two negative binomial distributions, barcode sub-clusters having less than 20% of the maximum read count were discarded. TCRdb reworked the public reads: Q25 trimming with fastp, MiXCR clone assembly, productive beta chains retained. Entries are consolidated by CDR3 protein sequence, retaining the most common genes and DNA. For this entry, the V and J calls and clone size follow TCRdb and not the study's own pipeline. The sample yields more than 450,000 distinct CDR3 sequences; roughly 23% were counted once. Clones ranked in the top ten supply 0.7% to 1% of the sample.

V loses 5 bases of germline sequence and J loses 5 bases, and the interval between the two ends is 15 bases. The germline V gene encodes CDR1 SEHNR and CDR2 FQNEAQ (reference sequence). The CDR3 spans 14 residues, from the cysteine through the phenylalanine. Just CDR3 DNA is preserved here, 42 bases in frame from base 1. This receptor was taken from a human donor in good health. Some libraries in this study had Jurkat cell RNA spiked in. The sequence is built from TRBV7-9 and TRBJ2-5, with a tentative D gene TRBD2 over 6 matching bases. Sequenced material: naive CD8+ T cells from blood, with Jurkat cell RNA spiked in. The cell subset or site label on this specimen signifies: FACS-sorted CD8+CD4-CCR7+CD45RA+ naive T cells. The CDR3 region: CASSPKGLLETQYF. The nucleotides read TGTGCCAGCAGCCCGAAGGGACTCCTCGAGACCCAGTACTTC.